Below, 17 T cell receptor beta chains from the same sample are listed, as sequenced in a study of identical twins (dated by TCRdb to the mid-2010s). Receptor libraries were prepared by 5' RACE. Instrument used: Illumina HiSeq 2000. Using fastp at Q25 and MiXCR, TCRdb reprocessed the public reads and kept productive beta chains. Rows with a matching CDR3 protein are joined into one entry that keeps the most common DNA and genes. This sample is represented by 650,000 to 750,000 distinct CDR3 sequences; 21% of them were singletons. The top ten clonotypes cover roughly 4% of the sample. These same records also appear under a second study, on T cells expressing NK-cell markers.

Material: PBMCs. The receptors were gathered from a woman between 18 and 29 years old in good health.

In its sample, this clonotype was seen many times. The V call is TRBV6-1, the J call TRBJ1-3; D is undetermined. Germline V gene lookup returns CDR1 MNHNS and CDR2 SASEGT. The CDR3 runs 14 residues. Trimming left V 6 bases short and J 3 bases short, with 12 bases between. Written as DNA, the CDR3 is TGTGCCAGCAGCTTCAGGATCCATGGAAACACCATATATTTT. This sequence encodes CASSFRIHGNTIYF.

The genes are TRBV9 and TRBJ2-3; 8 bases map to TRBD2. Per the germline V gene, CDR1 is SGDLS and CDR2 is YYNGEE. The CDR3 is made up of 15 amino acids. Losses at the gene ends were 0 bases for V and 3 bases for J; bases not matched to a gene: 3. CDR3 DNA: TGTGCCAGCAGCGTAGCGGGGGGGGCGACAGATACGCAGTATTTT. Its translation is CASSVAGGATDTQYF.

This rearrangement joins TRBV20-1 to TRBJ2-4; 9 bases are shared with TRBD1. V trimming: 7 bases; J trimming: 3 bases; junction bases outside the gene matches: 4. The CDR3 is made up of 13 amino acids. Germline loops: CDR1 DFQATT, CDR2 SNEGSKA (reference sequence). The CDR3 region is CSVSTGGKNIQYF. CDR3 sequence (DNA): TGCAGTGTTTCGACAGGGGGCAAAAACATTCAGTACTTC.

Here the CDR3 reads CAMADSRGPEQYF. In nucleotides, the CDR3 is TGTGCCATGGCTGATTCCAGGGGGCCTGAGCAGTACTTC. V usage is TRBV10-3 and J usage is TRBJ2-7; the match to TRBD1 covers 8 bases. The CDR3 contains 13 residues. V lost 9 bases to trimming and J lost 7 bases; unmatched junction nucleotides: 11. CDR1 is ENHRY and CDR2 is SYGVKD in the germline V gene.

This clonotype was detected many times. J is TRBJ2-2 and V is TRBV12-3 or TRBV12-4, with D tentatively TRBD2 (5 bases). Trimming left V 2 bases short and J 5 bases short, with 9 bases between. CDR3 size: 14 residues. The CDR3 DNA is TGTGCCAGCAGTTTAATGCCGGGAACCGGGGAGCTGTTTTTT. Translated: CASSLMPGTGELFF.

This clonotype was counted ten times or more. This rearrangement joins TRBV6-1 to TRBJ2-7; D not resolved. This CDR3 comprises 15 residues. Trimming took 6 bases from V and 0 from J, leaving 15 bases between them. Germline loops: CDR1 MNHNS, CDR2 SASEGT. CDR3 DNA sequence: TGTGCCAGCAGAGACCCGACGGTAAGCTCCTACGAGCAGTACTTC. Protein product: CASRDPTVSSYEQYF.

This clonotype was counted only a few times. The chain couples TRBV7-2 to TRBJ2-3; 7 bases are a match to TRBD2. V shed 3 bases, J shed 4 bases, and the junction held 7 bases outside the gene matches. This CDR3 has 15 amino acids. Per the germline V gene, CDR1 is SGHTA and CDR2 is FQGNSA. CDR3 protein: CASSFGGGPADTQYF. The CDR3 DNA follows: TGTGCCAGCAGCTTTGGGGGAGGGCCCGCAGATACGCAGTATTTT.

The chain recombines TRBV2 with TRBJ2-7, with 13 bases aligning to TRBD2. V trimming: 0 bases; J trimming: 4 bases; junction bases outside the gene matches: 6. Germline-derived CDR1 and CDR2 are SNHLY and FYNNEI. The CDR3 has 17 residues. CDR3 DNA sequence: TGTGCCAGCAGTGAAGCCGAAAGGACTAGCGGGAGTTACGAGCAGTACTTC. Its translation is CASSEAERTSGSYEQYF.

The chain links TRBV5-1 to TRBJ1-5; D unresolved. The CDR3 runs 16 residues. Germline lookup yields CDR1 SGHRS and CDR2 YFSETQ. V was shortened by 0 bases and J by 0 bases, with 10 bases between the two germline ends. The CDR3 sequence: CASSLDSPYSNQPQHF. The CDR3 DNA reads as TGCGCCAGCAGCTTGGACAGTCCTTATAGCAATCAGCCCCAGCATTTT.

This clonotype occurred a few times. V and J are TRBV9 and TRBJ2-3; 10 nucleotides align to TRBD1. Germline CDR1 and CDR2: SGDLS and YYNGEE. V dropped 4 bases and J dropped 2; count of bases not matched to a gene: 10. The CDR3 runs 17 residues. CDR3 amino acids: CASSMGTGARSTDTQYF. The CDR3 DNA reads TGTGCCAGCAGCATGGGGACAGGGGCAAGGTCCACAGATACGCAGTATTTT. The complete variable domain, with remaining parts taken from reference TRBV9 and TRBJ2-3, reads DSGVTQTPKHLITATGQRVTLRCSPRSGDLSVYWYQQSLDQGLQFLIQYYNGEERAKGNILERFSAQQFPDLHSELNLSSLELGDSALYFCASSMGTGARSTDTQYFGPGTRLTVL.

V is TRBV5-1 and J is TRBJ1-2; 8 bases are shared with TRBD1. Germline values: CDR1 SGHRS, CDR2 YFSETQ. CDR3 length: 15 amino acids. The V and J ends lost 3 bases and 4 bases, in that order; junction bases with no gene match: 8. CDR3 nucleotide sequence: TGCGCCAGCAGCTCTCAGGGGGCCGCGCCCTATGGCTACACCTTC. This encodes CASSSQGAAPYGYTF. Full variable domain (remainder filled in from reference TRBV5-1 and TRBJ1-2): KAGVTQTPRYLIKTRGQQVTLSCSPISGHRSVSWYQQTPGQGLQFLFEYFSETQRNKGNFPGRFSGRQFSNSRSEMNVSTLELGDSALYLCASSSQGAAPYGYTFGSGTRLTVV.

The CDR3 DNA reads TGCAGTGCCCCAGCGGGGGACACAGATACGCAGTATTTT. Translating gives CSAPAGDTDTQYF. The gene calls are TRBV20-1 and TRBJ2-3; 8 positions match TRBD2. Germline values: CDR1 DFQATT, CDR2 SNEGSKA (reference sequence). V gave up 6 bases and J gave up 2 bases; unmatched junction bases: 4. The CDR3 covers 13 residues.

This clonotype was detected a few times. This sequence joins TRBV30 and TRBJ2-3; 10 bases are shared with TRBD2. The germline V gene encodes CDR1 GTSNPN and CDR2 SVGIG (reference sequence). The CDR3 covers 14 residues. Germline trimming cut 3 bases from V and 4 bases from J; bases unmatched to any gene: 4. CDR3 sequence (DNA): TGTGCCTGGAGCCTAGCGGGAGTCTCAGATACGCAGTATTTT. This codes for CAWSLAGVSDTQYF.

There are a few counts of this clonotype. Germline and junction disagree at one end, which may indicate a read error. The chain couples TRBV12-3 or TRBV12-4 to TRBJ2-7; TRBD2 aligns across 7 bases. CDR3 size: 14 residues. CDR3: CASRLAGGSREQYF. As DNA, the CDR3 is TGTGCCAGCAGATTAGCGGGTGGGAGTCGGGAGCAGTACTTC.

This clonotype was observed a handful of times. CDR3 in amino acids: CASSLVGGLGETQYF. In nucleotides, the CDR3 is TGTGCCAGCAGTTTGGTGGGGGGGCTAGGAGAGACCCAGTACTTC. The chain combines TRBV12-3 or TRBV12-4 with TRBJ2-5; D may be TRBD2 (7 bases). The CDR3 sequence is 15 residues long. Trimming removed 3 bases from V and 4 bases from J, with 15 bases in between.

The V and J genes are TRBV7-9 and TRBJ2-3; D is possibly TRBD2 (6 bases). The CDR3 loop spans 14 amino acids. Trimming took 5 bases from V and 4 from J, leaving 13 bases between them. Germline values: CDR1 SEHNR, CDR2 FQNEAQ (reference sequence). The CDR3, as DNA: TGTGCCAGCAGCCGGGAGAGAAGGTCAGATACGCAGTATTTT. Protein: CASSRERRSDTQYF. The full variable domain, in which reference TRBV7-9 and TRBJ2-3 provide the parts outside the CDR3, is DTGVSQNPRHKITKRGQNVTFRCDPISEHNRLYWYRQTLGQGPEFLTYFQNEAQLEKSRLLSDRFSAERPKGSFSTLEIQRTEQGDSAMYLCASSRERRSDTQYFGPGTRLTVL.

This clonotype came up many times. The chain employs TRBV29-1 and TRBJ2-1, with TRBD2 matching 8 bases. From germline, CDR1 is SQVTM and CDR2 ANQGSEA. The J segment lost 4 bases and the V segment lost 5 bases, leaving 7 bases of the junction unmatched. The CDR3 consists of 14 residues. The CDR3 loop is CSVHSGELYNEQFF. CDR3 bases: TGCAGCGTTCATAGCGGGGAACTTTACAATGAGCAGTTCTTC.